This T cell receptor (beta chain) appears in the sequencing data of a study of CD8+ T cells in alopecia areata. TCR sequencing used cDNA made by reverse transcription of extracted RNA. Assay used: immunoSEQ multiplex PCR; TCRdb lists only in-frame clones, some missing. The table lists hundreds of thousands of clones, roughly 50% of them singletons, with about 1.7% in the top ten. Treatment reported: oral pan-JAK inhibitor, 5-10 mg twice daily. The clonotype originates from a human donor with alopecia areata. Here the sequenced sample was CD4+ T cells sorted from blood, taken at week 24, from a patient treated with tofacitinib.

The DNA of the CDR3 is TGTGCCACCAGCAGAGATCGCCCAGGAGGGGGTTCACCCCTCCACTTT. Its protein product is CATSRDRPGGGSPLHF. The chain couples TRBV15 to TRBJ1-6; D may be TRBD1 (6 bases). Trimming took 0 bases from V and 9 from J, leaving 15 bases between them. Germline CDR1 and CDR2: LNHNV and YYDKDF (reference sequence). This CDR3 spans 16 amino acids.